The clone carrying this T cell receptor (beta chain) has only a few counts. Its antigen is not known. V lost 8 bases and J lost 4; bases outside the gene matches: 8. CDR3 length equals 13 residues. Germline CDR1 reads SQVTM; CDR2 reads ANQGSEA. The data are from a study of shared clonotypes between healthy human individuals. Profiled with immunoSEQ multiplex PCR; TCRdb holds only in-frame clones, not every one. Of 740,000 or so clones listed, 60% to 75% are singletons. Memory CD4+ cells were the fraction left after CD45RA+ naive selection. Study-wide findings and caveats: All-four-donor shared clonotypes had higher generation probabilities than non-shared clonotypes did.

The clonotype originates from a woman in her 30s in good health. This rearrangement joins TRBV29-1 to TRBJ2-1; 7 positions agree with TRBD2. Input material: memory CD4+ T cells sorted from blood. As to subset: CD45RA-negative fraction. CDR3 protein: CSWGGFTYNEQFF. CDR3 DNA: TGCAGCTGGGGGGGATTTACTTACAATGAGCAGTTCTTC.